A selection of T cell receptor beta chains follows, all from one sample in a study of T cell repertoires in aging, cancer and after chemotherapy. TCRdb analysed the multiplex PCR reads with MiXCR anew, one entry per CDR3 protein. The sample holds more than 15,000 distinct CDR3 sequences; around half are singletons and the top ten take over 9.5%. The sample taken for sequencing was blood. The receptor set was obtained from a human donor in good health. CDR3s include the opening cysteine and the closing phenylalanine or tryptophan. The D gene is left open where the match is weak. A clone size is listed for some rows: how often the clone was seen (once, few, many), or a class if it is expanded.

TRBV15,TRBJ2-7,.,.,TGTGCCACCAGCGTGGGGGGAGGTTCCTACGAGCAGTACTTC,CATSVGGGSYEQYF
TRBV6-5,TRBJ2-3,.,.,TGTGCCAGCAGCTTACTGTCCAACACAGATACGCAGTATTTT,CASSLLSNTDTQYF
TRBV6-5,TRBJ2-7,few,.,TGTGCCAGCAGTTACTCGAGTCGTGGGGCCTCAACTTCCTACGAGCAGTACTTC,CASSYSSRGASTSYEQYF
TRBV19,TRBJ2-3,.,TRBD1,TGTGCCAGTAGTACGGACAGGAGGAGCACAGATACGCAGTATTTT,CASSTDRRSTDTQYF
TRBV20-1,TRBJ2-1,.,TRBD2,TGCAGTGCTACGCCCGGGACTAGCGATTACAATGAGCAGTTCTTC,CSATPGTSDYNEQFF
TRBV6-5,TRBJ1-6,few,.,TGTGCCAGCAGTTACGGGGGTGGATCACCCCTCCACTTT,CASSYGGGSPLHF
TRBV19,TRBJ2-2,few,TRBD2,TGTGCCAGTAGGCCACCGGGACTAGGAAGTACCGGGGAGCTGTTTTTT,CASRPPGLGSTGELFF
TRBV19,TRBJ2-7,.,TRBD1,TGTGCCAGCGGGACAGGGGTTACTGGGGACTACGAGCAGTACTTC,CASGTGVTGDYEQYF
TRBV12-3/TRBV12-4,TRBJ1-5,.,.,TGTGCCAGCAGTTTAGGGGGAGGAAGTCAGCCCCAGCATTTT,CASSLGGGSQPQHF
TRBV6-1,TRBJ2-7,.,TRBD1,TGTGCCAGCAATTCCGGACAGGCGAGCTCCTACGAGCAGTACTTC,CASNSGQASSYEQYF
TRBV27,TRBJ2-5,.,TRBD1,TGTGCCAGCAGTTTGGGAGCAGGGGGCGCAGAGACCCAGTACTTC,CASSLGAGGAETQYF
TRBV6-5,TRBJ2-7,.,.,TGTGCCAGCAGTTACTCGGTGCTGGCGAGCTCCTACGAGCAGTACTTC,CASSYSVLASSYEQYF
TRBV19,TRBJ1-6,.,.,TGTGCCAGTAAGGAGGGCAGCACTCTTTCACCCCTCCACTTT,CASKEGSTLSPLHF
TRBV5-4,TRBJ2-7,.,.,TGTGCCAGCAGGACGTATCCGGGTTACGAGCAGTACTTC,CASRTYPGYEQYF
TRBV6-6,TRBJ2-2,.,.,TGTGCCAGCAGAGAGGACACCCGGAACACCGGGGAGCTGTTTTTT,CASREDTRNTGELFF
TRBV6-2/TRBV6-3,TRBJ2-1,.,.,TGTGCCATCCGGGACCGGGGCCCCGATGAGCAGTTCTTC,CAIRDRGPDEQFF
TRBV11-1,TRBJ2-5,medium-sized,.,TGTGCCAGCAGCGGGGGAGGGGGCGCCCACTCCGCGGAGACCCAGTACTTC,CASSGGGGAHSAETQYF
TRBV11-1,TRBJ2-7,medium-sized,.,TGTGCCAGCAGCTTAGTGCCAGCGCTCTCCTACGAGCAGTACTTC,CASSLVPALSYEQYF
TRBV19,TRBJ2-6,.,.,TGTGCCAGTAGTACAGGGGCTGGGGCCAACGTCCTGACTTTC,CASSTGAGANVLTF
TRBV27,TRBJ2-2,.,.,TGTGCCACCAGTGATCCCACCGGGGAGCTGTTTTTT,CATSDPTGELFF
TRBV13,TRBJ1-1,.,TRBD1,TGTGCCAGCAGCTTAGGCAGGGGGATAAGTACTGAAGCTTTCTTT,CASSLGRGISTEAFF
TRBV19,TRBJ2-1,.,TRBD1,TGTGCCAGCTGGGACAGGTCCCGTGAGCAGTTCTTC,CASWDRSREQFF